The 24 T cell receptor beta chains below all came from one sample that was sequenced in a study of cytomegalovirus exposure and HLA in healthy donors. PCR used 60 Vbeta primers and 13 Jbeta primers. Sequencing was performed with immunoSEQ multiplex PCR; in TCRdb, only in-frame clones are kept and a portion is missing. The table shows around 87,000 clones, with roughly 80% occurring only once. Sequenced input: PBMCs. These receptor sequences come from a girl aged 2 to 10 in good health and CMV-seropositive.

This sequence joins TRBV7-9 and TRBJ2-1; 11 positions agree with TRBD2. This CDR3 spans 16 amino acids. V was clipped by 2 bases and J by 12 bases; unmatched bases: 12. Germline CDR1 reads SEHNR; CDR2 reads FQNEAQ (reference sequence). CDR3 loop: CASSLSPGGLAVPQFF. The CDR3, as DNA: TGTGCCAGCAGCTTATCCCCGGGGGGACTAGCGGTTCCGCAGTTCTTC.

The chain uses TRBV10-3 and TRBJ1-1; D not resolved. This CDR3 region has 12 residues. Germline CDR1 ENHRY, CDR2 SYGVKD. Trimming removed 11 bases at V and 7 bases at J, with 17 bases between. CDR3 in DNA: TGTGCCGCTGTAAGTTCGAGGGTTGAAGCTTTCTTT. Translated, it gives CAAVSSRVEAFF.

V and J are TRBV18 and TRBJ1-5, with 10 nucleotides matching TRBD1. The CDR3 loop spans 18 amino acids. Per germline, CDR1 KGHSH and CDR2 LQKENI. With V trimmed by 1 base and J by 4 bases, 10 bases remained unmatched. The CDR3 sequence: CASSPQGGTGVINQPQHF. For the CDR3, the DNA is TGTGCCAGCTCACCACAGGGGGGGACAGGGGTGATAAATCAGCCCCAGCATTTT.

The rearrangement joins TRBV19 to TRBJ1-1, with 9 positions matching TRBD1. This CDR3 comprises 19 residues. Germline V gene sequence: CDR1 LNHDA, CDR2 SQIVND (reference sequence). The V gene end was trimmed by 5 bases and the J gene end by 0 bases; junction bases not matched to a gene: 16. The CDR3: CASSDGQGPLFSMNTEAFF. DNA of the CDR3: TGTGCCAGTAGTGACGGACAGGGGCCTCTTTTTTCCATGAACACTGAAGCTTTCTTT.

This clone was detected only once. The chain has TRBV7-2 and TRBJ2-7; D might be TRBD2 (5 bases). The germline gives CDR1 SGHTA, CDR2 FQGNSA. The CDR3 is 15 amino acids. Trimming took 3 bases from V and 2 from J, leaving 14 bases between them. CDR3 region: CASSFLAGEPYEQYF. In nucleotides, the CDR3 is TGTGCCAGCAGCTTTCTAGCCGGGGAGCCCTACGAGCAGTACTTC.

The V call is TRBV18, the J call TRBJ1-4, with D maybe TRBD1 (5 bases). Per the germline V gene, CDR1 is KGHSH and CDR2 is LQKENI. The CDR3 consists of 15 residues. Trimming cost V 2 bases and J 8 bases, with 15 bases left between them. CDR3 residues: CASSPSGTGGEKLFF. CDR3 bases: TGTGCCAGCTCACCATCCGGGACGGGAGGGGAAAAACTGTTTTTT.

In nucleotides, the CDR3 is TGTGCCAGCTCCAGTCAGGGGTACGGCTACACCTTC. Amino acid sequence: CASSSQGYGYTF. The V call is TRBV7-9, the J call TRBJ1-2; D may be TRBD1 (6 bases). The CDR3 sequence is 12 residues long. The germline gives CDR1 SEHNR, CDR2 FQNEAQ (reference sequence). V lost 8 bases to trimming and J lost 8 bases, with 15 bases between them.

The gene calls are TRBV4-3 and TRBJ2-1, with D possibly TRBD2 on 5 matching bases. The CDR3 consists of 15 residues. V shed 4 bases and J shed 5 bases, with 15 bases lying between them. Per the germline V gene, CDR1 is LGHNA and CDR2 is YSLEER. CDR3 amino acids: CASSPRIGSDNEQFF. The CDR3 DNA is TGCGCCAGCAGCCCCCGGATAGGTAGCGACAATGAGCAGTTCTTC.

The genes are TRBV7-3 and TRBJ2-5; TRBD1 aligns across 8 bases. V was clipped by 8 bases and J by 5 bases; unmatched bases: 16. The germline V gene has CDR1 SGHTA and CDR2 FQGTGA. This CDR3 is 16 amino acids long. This chain's CDR3 is CASGPGLQGEGETQYF. The CDR3 coding sequence is TGTGCCAGCGGCCCGGGTTTACAGGGGGAAGGGGAGACCCAGTACTTC.

V gene TRBV30 combines with J gene TRBJ2-7; D unresolved. The CDR3 contains 13 residues. Trimming pared 1 base from V and 3 bases from J, leaving 10 bases between. Per germline, CDR1 GTSNPN and CDR2 SVGIG (reference sequence). CDR3 sequence: CAWSGDTFYEQYF. CDR3 nucleotides: TGTGCCTGGAGTGGTGACACCTTCTACGAGCAGTACTTC.

The chain employs TRBV7-3 and TRBJ1-1; TRBD1 matches at 7 bases. Losses at the gene ends were 1 base for V and 8 bases for J; bases not matched to a gene: 4. The CDR3 is 13 residues long. CDR1 SGHTA and CDR2 FQGTGA come from the germline V gene. The CDR3: CASSLKQGLEAFF. The CDR3 nucleotides are TGTGCCAGCAGCTTAAAACAGGGGTTGGAAGCTTTCTTT. The full variable domain, completed using reference TRBV7-3 and TRBJ1-1, is GAGVSQTPSNKVTEKGKYVELRCDPISGHTALYWYRQSLGQGPEFLIYFQGTGAADDSGLPNDRFFAVRPEGSVSTLKIQRTERGDSAVYLCASSLKQGLEAFFGQGTRLTVV.

V gene TRBV5-3 combines with J gene TRBJ1-4; 7 bases are shared with TRBD1. TRBV5-3 is noted as an ORF with a role that remains uncertain. The CDR3 totals 16 residues. The chain's CDR3 is CAQRPFDRAVNEKLFF. In DNA, the CDR3 is TGTGCACAGAGACCCTTCGACAGGGCGGTTAATGAAAAACTGTTTTTT.

The chain uses TRBV7-9 and TRBJ2-7; the match to TRBD2 covers 13 bases. V lost 5 bases and J lost 4; bases outside the gene matches: 11. The CDR3 is 17 residues long. Germline V gives CDR1 SEHNR, CDR2 FQNEAQ (reference sequence). The CDR3 loop reads CASSPGLAGQVPYEQYF. The DNA for the CDR3 is TGTGCCAGCAGCCCGGGACTAGCGGGACAAGTACCGTACGAGCAGTACTTC.

The J gene is TRBJ1-2, the V gene TRBV14; TRBD1 agrees at 8 bases. The V segment lost 1 base and the J segment 5 bases; nucleotides outside the gene matches: 0. There are 13 residues in the CDR3. Per germline, CDR1 SGHDN and CDR2 FVKESK. Here the CDR3 DNA reads TGTGCCAGCAGCCAAGGACAGGGGTATGGCTACACCTTC. Its protein product is CASSQGQGYGYTF. The whole variable domain, remainder taken from reference TRBV14 and TRBJ1-2, is EAGVTQFPSHSVIEKGQTVTLRCDPISGHDNLYWYRRVMGKEIKFLLHFVKESKQDESGMPNNRFLAERTGGTYSTLKVQPAELEDSGVYFCASSQGQGYGYTFGSGTRLTVV.

V gene TRBV28 combines with J gene TRBJ1-1, with a tentative D call TRBD1 (5 bases). Germline V gives CDR1 MDHEN, CDR2 SYDVKM. Between the trimmed V and J ends, which lost 3 bases and 2 bases, there was a span of 22 bases. The CDR3 runs 18 residues. The CDR3 bases are TGTGCCAGCAGTTTCCCTGCCGGGGTTAGGGGACTCAACACTGAAGCTTTCTTT. Translation: CASSFPAGVRGLNTEAFF.

This rearrangement joins TRBV11-2 to TRBJ1-1; D possibly corresponds to TRBD1 (5 bases). Germline V gene sequence: CDR1 SGHAT, CDR2 FQNNGV. Trimming took 7 bases from V and 4 from J, leaving 13 bases between them. The CDR3 runs to 13 residues. The CDR3 sequence: CASTQGVRTEAFF. The CDR3 nucleotides read TGTGCCAGCACCCAAGGGGTACGCACTGAAGCTTTCTTT.

The J gene is TRBJ2-1, the V gene TRBV5-1, with 8 bases matching TRBD1. CDR1 is SGHRS and CDR2 is YFSETQ in the germline V gene. Unmatched junction bases numbered 11, after V lost 1 base and J lost 8 bases. This CDR3 has 16 residues. CDR3 residues: CASSLRPGGGGHEQFF. As DNA, the CDR3 is TGCGCCAGCAGCTTGCGTCCAGGGGGCGGCGGGCATGAGCAGTTCTTC.

V and J are TRBV18 and TRBJ2-7; 10 bases match TRBD2. Germline assignment: CDR1 KGHSH and CDR2 LQKENI. The CDR3 runs 15 residues. The V segment lost 5 bases and the J segment 3 bases; nucleotides outside the gene matches: 7. The CDR3 DNA sequence: TGTGCCAGCTCAGGTCTAGCGGGAGATCACTACGAGCAGTACTTC. Protein: CASSGLAGDHYEQYF.

This clone has a single count. In DNA form, the CDR3 reads TGTGCCGGGCGGGAGAGCTCCTACGAGCAGTACTTC. Encoded protein: CAGRESSYEQYF. The rearrangement links TRBV30 to TRBJ2-7; 7 nucleotides match TRBD2. Germline V gene sequence: CDR1 GTSNPN, CDR2 SVGIG (reference sequence). V gave up 8 bases and J gave up 0 bases; unmatched junction bases: 4. This CDR3 region has 12 residues.

This chain connects TRBV6-5 to TRBJ2-7; the D gene is possibly TRBD2 (6 bases). The ends were cut back, 5 bases at V and 1 base at J, with 15 bases in the middle. The CDR3 is made up of 15 amino acids. Germline lookup yields CDR1 MNHEY and CDR2 SVGAGI. DNA of the CDR3: TGTGCCAGCAGTGGCGTAGATAGCGGATCCTACGAGCAGTACTTC. Its protein is CASSGVDSGSYEQYF.

This sequence joins TRBV28 and TRBJ2-7; 7 bases are a match to TRBD2. V was pared by 6 bases and J by 1 base, with 9 bases of the junction left unmatched. The CDR3 is 15 amino acids. Germline V gene data show CDR1 as MDHEN and CDR2 as SYDVKM. The CDR3: CASSPLAAGSYEQYF. The CDR3 coding sequence is TGTGCCAGCAGCCCCCTAGCGGCGGGATCCTACGAGCAGTACTTC.

In this sample, this clone turned up a few times. The chain links TRBV15 to TRBJ1-1, with D unclear. The V and J ends lost 1 base and 4 bases respectively, with 10 bases between them. CDR3 length: 14 residues. Germline V gene sequence: CDR1 LNHNV, CDR2 YYDKDF (reference sequence). CDR3 nucleotides: TGTGCCACCAGCAGAGGCAGCTCGGGCACTGAAGCTTTCTTT. Protein product: CATSRGSSGTEAFF.

The chain couples TRBV15 to TRBJ2-7, with 8 bases that match TRBD2. Trimming cost V 8 bases and J 0 bases; bases outside gene matches: 9. Looked up from germline, CDR1 is LNHNV and CDR2 is YYDKDF (reference sequence). This CDR3 contains 15 residues. Written as DNA, the CDR3 is TGTGCCACCGCGCTAGCGGGCATTGGCTCCTACGAGCAGTACTTC. It translates to CATALAGIGSYEQYF.

This clone appeared a single time. This chain joins TRBV6-6 and TRBJ1-1; no definite D call. Germline assignment: CDR1 MNHNY and CDR2 SVGAGI (reference sequence). V shed 0 bases and J shed 0 bases, with 8 bases lying between them. The CDR3 sequence is 15 residues long. This CDR3 is CASSYSKYMNTEAFF. The CDR3 DNA sequence: TGTGCCAGCAGTTACTCGAAGTACATGAACACTGAAGCTTTCTTT.